This T cell receptor (beta chain) was observed in a study of shared clonotypes between healthy human individuals. Execution of the assay was at deep level. Spread over ten immunoSEQ deep assay plates, unsorted PBMC DNA underwent sequencing. Here immunoSEQ multiplex PCR was the method, and the copy in TCRdb shows in-frame clones only, minus some. The repertoire holds about 470,000 clones, with around 75% as singletons. This CDR3 has 14 residues. The germline gives CDR1 SSHAT, CDR2 FNYEAQ (reference sequence). V was shortened by 2 bases and J by 5 bases, with 9 bases between the two germline ends. This clone was recorded only once. HIV-negative, healthy adults without recent acute infections or vaccinations were the donors.

The chain uses TRBV7-7 and TRBJ2-2, with D perhaps matching TRBD2 (5 bases). Sequencing was done on a sample of PBMCs. This receptor was taken from a woman between 40 and 50 years old in good health. Some clones in this sample may be carry-over from other donors' samples. CDR3 in amino acids: CASSLRRGTGELFF. CDR3 DNA sequence: TGTGCCAGCAGCTTACGGCGCGGGACCGGGGAGCTGTTTTTT.